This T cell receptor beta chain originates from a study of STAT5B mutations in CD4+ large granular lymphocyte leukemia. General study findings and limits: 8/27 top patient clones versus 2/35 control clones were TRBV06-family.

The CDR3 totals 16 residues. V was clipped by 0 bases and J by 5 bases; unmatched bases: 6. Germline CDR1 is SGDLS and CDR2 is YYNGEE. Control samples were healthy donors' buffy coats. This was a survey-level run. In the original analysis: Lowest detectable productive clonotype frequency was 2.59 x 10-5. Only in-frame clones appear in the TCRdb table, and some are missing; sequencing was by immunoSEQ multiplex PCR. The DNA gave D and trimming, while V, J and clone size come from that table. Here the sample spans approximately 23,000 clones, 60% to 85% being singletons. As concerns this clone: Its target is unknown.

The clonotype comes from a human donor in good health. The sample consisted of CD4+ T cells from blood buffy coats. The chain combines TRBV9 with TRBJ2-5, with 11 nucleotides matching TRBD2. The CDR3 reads CASSVDSGGAFETQYF. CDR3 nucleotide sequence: TGTGCCAGCAGCGTAGATAGCGGGGGGGCCTTTGAGACCCAGTACTTC.